This passage covers 11 T cell receptor beta chains from one sample sequenced in a study of a mutant IDH1 vaccine in newly diagnosed glioma. Antigens for these TCRs are unknown. The protocol was immunoSEQ multiplex PCR, while the TCRdb copy is restricted to in-frame clones and leaves out a portion. The sample contains roughly 60,000 clones, 84% of which appear only once. Specified time point: week 11, during vaccination. In the vaccine, a single dose held 300 ug of the mutant IDH1 20-mer peptide, along with topical imiquimod. The source material was PBMCs, sampled from a glioma patient whose treatment included an IDH1 peptide vaccine. These receptors all come from a man younger than 45 with glioma.

The V gene is TRBV2, the J gene TRBJ1-1; D uncertain. CDR1 SNHLY and CDR2 FYNNEI come from the germline V gene. The CDR3 extends over 12 amino acids. V gave up 1 base and J gave up 7 bases, with 7 bases separating them. CDR3 amino acids: CASSEGSSEAFF. In nucleotides, the CDR3 is TGTGCCAGCAGTGAAGGATCCAGTGAAGCTTTCTTT. The full variable domain, completed using reference TRBV2 and TRBJ1-1, is EPEVTQTPSHQVTQMGQEVILRCVPISNHLYFYWYRQILGQKVEFLVSFYNNEISEKSEIFDDQFSVERPDGSNFTLKIRSTKLEDSAMYFCASSEGSSEAFFGQGTRLTVV.

V usage is TRBV7-9 and J usage is TRBJ1-5; D ambiguous. Deletions cut 8 bases from V and 3 bases from J, with 8 bases between. This CDR3 is built from 12 residues. Germline values: CDR1 SEHNR, CDR2 FQNEAQ (reference sequence). This chain's CDR3 is CASGTDNQPQHF. The CDR3 nucleotides are TGTGCCAGCGGTACAGACAATCAGCCCCAGCATTTT.

The chain uses TRBV21-1 and TRBJ1-5; TRBD1, as called in the table, went unchecked against the DNA. TRBV21-1 is termed a pseudogene. The CDR3 contains 18 residues. The CDR3 DNA follows: TGTGCCAGCAGCAAAGTAGGGACAGGGAGGATTTACAATCAGCCCCAGCATTTT. This encodes CASSKVGTGRIYNQPQHF.

J is TRBJ1-3 and V is TRBV28, with TRBD1 matching 7 bases. The CDR3 contains 16 residues. Germline V gene data show CDR1 as MDHEN and CDR2 as SYDVKM. Losses at the gene ends were 5 bases for V and 6 bases for J; bases not matched to a gene: 13. Here the CDR3 reads CASSDARTGGENTIYF. CDR3 nucleotide sequence: TGTGCCAGCAGTGACGCACGGACAGGCGGGGAAAACACCATATATTTT.

As for this clone: Other DNA sequences in this sample translate to the same CDR3. The chain couples TRBV5-1 to TRBJ2-5; 10 bases align to TRBD2. Germline values: CDR1 SGHRS, CDR2 YFSETQ. The CDR3 loop spans 15 amino acids. V lost 0 bases, J lost 3 bases, and 2 bases stayed unmatched. CDR3 sequence reads: CASSLGLAGEETQYF. In nucleotides, the CDR3 is TGCGCCAGCAGCTTGGGTCTAGCGGGAGAAGAGACCCAGTACTTC.

This clone was counted only a few times. The chain employs TRBV5-4 and TRBJ1-1; a weak D match, TRBD1 (5 bases). Germline lookup yields CDR1 SGHNT and CDR2 YYREEE (reference sequence). Deletions cut 1 base from V and 2 bases from J, with 9 bases between. CDR3 length: 14 residues. DNA of the CDR3: TGTGCCAGCAGCTTGAACAGGTTAAACACTGAAGCTTTCTTT. Translated: CASSLNRLNTEAFF.

V and J are TRBV9 and TRBJ2-2; TRBD1 aligns across 10 bases. The CDR3 contains 17 residues. CDR1 is SGDLS and CDR2 is YYNGEE in the germline V gene. J was trimmed by 1 base and V by 2 bases; bases with no gene match: 5. The CDR3 nucleotides are TGTGCCAGCAGCGTTCACCGGGACAGGGGGAACACCGGGGAGCTGTTTTTT. It is translated as CASSVHRDRGNTGELFF.

V and J are TRBV9 and TRBJ2-7; possible D gene TRBD1, 6 bases. Trimming took 3 bases from V and 4 from J, leaving 14 bases between them. From germline, CDR1 is SGDLS and CDR2 YYNGEE. The CDR3 runs to 14 residues. As DNA, the CDR3 is TGTGCCAGCAGCGCACGGGACACCTCGTACGAGCAGTACTTC. Residues: CASSARDTSYEQYF.

A single count supports this clone. The chain is built from TRBV9 and TRBJ2-1, with TRBD2 matching over 10 bases. The CDR3 has 15 residues. The germline CDR1 and CDR2 sequences are SGDLS and YYNGEE. V shed 3 bases, J shed 4 bases, and the junction held 4 bases outside the gene matches. The CDR3 here is CASSATSGSYNEQFF. DNA of the CDR3: TGTGCCAGCAGCGCGACTAGCGGGTCGTACAATGAGCAGTTCTTC.

The chain has TRBV7-9 and TRBJ2-3, with 8 positions matching TRBD2. After removal of 5 bases from V and 4 bases from J, the junction contained 5 bases not matched to a gene. The germline gives CDR1 SEHNR, CDR2 FQNEAQ (reference sequence). This CDR3 comprises 14 residues. Written as DNA, the CDR3 is TGTGCCAGCAGCCCGGGGGGGCCTCCAGATACGCAGTATTTT. Encoded protein: CASSPGGPPDTQYF.

The DNA of the CDR3 is TGTGCCAGCAGTAGAGTGGGCGGTGAGCAGTTCTTC. Protein product: CASSRVGGEQFF. This chain connects TRBV2 to TRBJ2-1; D is uncertain. CDR1 is SNHLY and CDR2 is FYNNEI in the germline V gene. CDR3 length: 12 residues. Trimming left V 5 bases short and J 9 bases short, with 11 bases between.